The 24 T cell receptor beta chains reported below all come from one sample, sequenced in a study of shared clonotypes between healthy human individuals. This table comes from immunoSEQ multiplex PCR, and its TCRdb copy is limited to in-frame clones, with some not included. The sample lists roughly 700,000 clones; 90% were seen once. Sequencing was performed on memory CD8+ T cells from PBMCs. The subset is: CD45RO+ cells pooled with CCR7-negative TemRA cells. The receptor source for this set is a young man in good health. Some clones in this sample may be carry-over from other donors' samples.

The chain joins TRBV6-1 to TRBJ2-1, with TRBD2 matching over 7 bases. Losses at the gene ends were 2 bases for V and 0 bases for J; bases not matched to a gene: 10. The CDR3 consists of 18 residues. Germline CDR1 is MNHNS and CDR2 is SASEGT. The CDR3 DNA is TGTGCCAGCAGTGAACGGGACTATCAATTGAGCTCCTACAATGAGCAGTTCTTC. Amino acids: CASSERDYQLSSYNEQFF.

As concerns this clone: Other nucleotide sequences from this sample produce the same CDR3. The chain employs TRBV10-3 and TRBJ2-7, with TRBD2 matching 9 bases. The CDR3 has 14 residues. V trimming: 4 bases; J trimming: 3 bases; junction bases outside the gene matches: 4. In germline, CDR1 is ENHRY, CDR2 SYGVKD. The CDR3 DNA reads TGTGCCATCAGTGGTAGCGGGAGTCACTACGAGCAGTACTTC. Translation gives CAISGSGSHYEQYF.

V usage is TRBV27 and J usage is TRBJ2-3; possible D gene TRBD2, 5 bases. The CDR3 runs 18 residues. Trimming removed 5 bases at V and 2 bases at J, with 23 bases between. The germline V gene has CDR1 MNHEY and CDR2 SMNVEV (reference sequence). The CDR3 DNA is TGTGCCAGCAGTCTAAGACTTCATTCAGCGGATATCACAGATACGCAGTATTTT. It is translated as CASSLRLHSADITDTQYF.

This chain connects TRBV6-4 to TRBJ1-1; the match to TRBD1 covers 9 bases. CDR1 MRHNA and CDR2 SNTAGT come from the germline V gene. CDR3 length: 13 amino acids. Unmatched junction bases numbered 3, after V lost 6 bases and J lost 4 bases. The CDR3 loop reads CASSPTGGTEAFF. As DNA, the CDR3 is TGTGCCAGCAGCCCGACAGGGGGCACTGAAGCTTTCTTT.

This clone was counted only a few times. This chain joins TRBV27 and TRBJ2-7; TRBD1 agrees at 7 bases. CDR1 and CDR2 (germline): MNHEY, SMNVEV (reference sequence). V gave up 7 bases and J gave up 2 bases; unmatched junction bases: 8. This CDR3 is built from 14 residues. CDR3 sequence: CASTQTGSAYEQYF. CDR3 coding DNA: TGTGCCAGCACTCAGACAGGGAGCGCCTACGAGCAGTACTTC.

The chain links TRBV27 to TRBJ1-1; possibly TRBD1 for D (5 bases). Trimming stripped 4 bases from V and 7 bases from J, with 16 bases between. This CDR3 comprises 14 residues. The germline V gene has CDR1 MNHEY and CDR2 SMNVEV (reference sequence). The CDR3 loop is CASSSPGPPIEAFF. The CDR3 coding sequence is TGTGCCAGCAGTTCTCCGGGGCCCCCCATTGAAGCTTTCTTT.

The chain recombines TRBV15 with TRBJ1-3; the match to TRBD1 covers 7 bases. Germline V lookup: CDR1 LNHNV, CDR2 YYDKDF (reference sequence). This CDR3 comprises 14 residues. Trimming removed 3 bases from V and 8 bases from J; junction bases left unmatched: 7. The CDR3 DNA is TGTGCCACCAGCAGTACAGGGGAAGGATACACCATATATTTT. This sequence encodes CATSSTGEGYTIYF.

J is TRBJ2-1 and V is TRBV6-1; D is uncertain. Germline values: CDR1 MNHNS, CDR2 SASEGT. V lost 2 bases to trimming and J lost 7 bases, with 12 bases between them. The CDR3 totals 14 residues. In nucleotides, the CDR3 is TGTGCCAGCAGTGAATCCGTCAGGTTGAATGAGCAGTTCTTC. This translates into CASSESVRLNEQFF.

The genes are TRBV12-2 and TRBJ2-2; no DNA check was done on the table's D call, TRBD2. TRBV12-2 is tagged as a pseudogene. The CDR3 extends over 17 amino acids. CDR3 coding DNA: TGTGCAAGTCGCTTTAGCCAAGGAGAGAAGAACACCGGGGAGCTGTTTTTT. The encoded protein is CASRFSQGEKNTGELFF.

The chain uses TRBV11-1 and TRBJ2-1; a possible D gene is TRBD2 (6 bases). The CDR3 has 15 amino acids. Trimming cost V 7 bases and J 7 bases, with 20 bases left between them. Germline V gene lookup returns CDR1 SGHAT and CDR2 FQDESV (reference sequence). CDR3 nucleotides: TGTGCCAGCACCCAACCTACCCCCCGGGGGAATGAGCAGTTCTTC. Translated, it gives CASTQPTPRGNEQFF.

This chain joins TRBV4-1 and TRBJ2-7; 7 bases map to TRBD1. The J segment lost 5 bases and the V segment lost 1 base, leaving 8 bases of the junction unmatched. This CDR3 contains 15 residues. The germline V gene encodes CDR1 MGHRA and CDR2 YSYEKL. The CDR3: CASSQVVTGNHEQYF. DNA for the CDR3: TGCGCCAGCAGCCAAGTAGTGACAGGGAACCACGAGCAGTACTTC.

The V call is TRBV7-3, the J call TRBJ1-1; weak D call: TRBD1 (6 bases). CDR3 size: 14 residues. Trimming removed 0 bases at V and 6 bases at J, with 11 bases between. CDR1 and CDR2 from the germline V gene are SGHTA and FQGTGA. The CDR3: CASSLTGRGAEAFF. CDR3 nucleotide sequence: TGTGCCAGCAGCTTAACGGGCAGGGGCGCTGAAGCTTTCTTT.

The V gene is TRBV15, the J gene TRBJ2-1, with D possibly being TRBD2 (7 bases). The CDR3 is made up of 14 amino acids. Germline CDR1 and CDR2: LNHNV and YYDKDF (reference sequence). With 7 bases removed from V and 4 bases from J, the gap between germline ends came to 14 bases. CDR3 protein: CATTARGGYNEQFF. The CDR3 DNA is TGTGCCACCACGGCTAGGGGGGGATACAATGAGCAGTTCTTC.

The chain's CDR3 is CASSLRSSSYEQYF. As DNA, the CDR3 is TGTGCCAGCAGTTTAAGGTCCAGCTCATACGAGCAGTACTTC. The chain recombines TRBV27 with TRBJ2-7; D is unclear. The CDR3 runs to 14 residues. Trimming pared 2 bases from V and 4 bases from J, leaving 12 bases between. Germline values: CDR1 MNHEY, CDR2 SMNVEV (reference sequence).

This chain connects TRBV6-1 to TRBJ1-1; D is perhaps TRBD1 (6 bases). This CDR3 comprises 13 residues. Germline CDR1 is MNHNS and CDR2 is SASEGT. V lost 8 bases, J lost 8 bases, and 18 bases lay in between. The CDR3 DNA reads TGTGCCAGCTTTCCCATCGGACAGCCCGAAGCTTTCTTT. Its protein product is CASFPIGQPEAFF.

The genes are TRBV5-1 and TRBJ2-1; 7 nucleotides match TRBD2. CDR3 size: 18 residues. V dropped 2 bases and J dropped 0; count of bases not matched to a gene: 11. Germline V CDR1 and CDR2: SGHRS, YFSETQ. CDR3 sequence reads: CASSFGWGGKSSYNEQFF. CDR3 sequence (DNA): TGCGCCAGCAGCTTTGGTTGGGGGGGAAAAAGCTCCTACAATGAGCAGTTCTTC.

Here the CDR3 DNA reads TGTGCCAGCAGGACGGACAGGGGCGGCACTGAAGCTTTCTTT. It codes for CASRTDRGGTEAFF. The chain couples TRBV6-4 to TRBJ1-1; 9 bases map to TRBD1. The CDR3 extends over 14 amino acids. Germline CDR1 reads MRHNA; CDR2 reads SNTAGT. V lost 6 bases to trimming and J lost 4 bases; unmatched junction nucleotides: 6.

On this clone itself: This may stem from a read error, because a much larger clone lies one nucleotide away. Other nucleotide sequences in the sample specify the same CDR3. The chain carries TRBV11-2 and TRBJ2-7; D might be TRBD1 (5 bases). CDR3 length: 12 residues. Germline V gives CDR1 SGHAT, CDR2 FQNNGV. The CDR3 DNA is TGCGCCAGCAGCTTAGGGGCCTACGAGCAGTACTTC. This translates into CASSLGAYEQYF.

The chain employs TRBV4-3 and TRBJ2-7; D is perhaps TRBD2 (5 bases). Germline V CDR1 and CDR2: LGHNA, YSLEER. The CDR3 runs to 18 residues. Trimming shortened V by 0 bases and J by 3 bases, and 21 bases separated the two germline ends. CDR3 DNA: TGCGCCAGCAGCCAAGATGGCGGAGGTCTGGGCAGCGGCTACGAGCAGTACTTC. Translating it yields CASSQDGGGLGSGYEQYF.

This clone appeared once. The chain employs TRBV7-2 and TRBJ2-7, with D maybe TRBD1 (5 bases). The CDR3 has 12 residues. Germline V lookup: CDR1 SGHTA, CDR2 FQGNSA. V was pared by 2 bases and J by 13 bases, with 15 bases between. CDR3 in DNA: TGTGCCAGCAGCTTAAGGGGTGACCGGTTATACTTC. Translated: CASSLRGDRLYF.

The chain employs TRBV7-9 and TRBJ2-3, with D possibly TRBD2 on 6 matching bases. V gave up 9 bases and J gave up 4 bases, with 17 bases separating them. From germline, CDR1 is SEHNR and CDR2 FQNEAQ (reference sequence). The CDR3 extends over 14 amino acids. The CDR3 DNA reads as TGTGCCAGTCGGGACTCCGGCGCCCCAGATACGCAGTATTTT. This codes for CASRDSGAPDTQYF.

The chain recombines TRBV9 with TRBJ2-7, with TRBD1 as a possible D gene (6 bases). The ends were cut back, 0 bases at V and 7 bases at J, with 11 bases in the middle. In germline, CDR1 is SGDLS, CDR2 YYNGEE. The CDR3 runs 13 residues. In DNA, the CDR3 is TGTGCCAGCAGCGTAGCCTGGCAGGGGGAGCAGTACTTC. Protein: CASSVAWQGEQYF.

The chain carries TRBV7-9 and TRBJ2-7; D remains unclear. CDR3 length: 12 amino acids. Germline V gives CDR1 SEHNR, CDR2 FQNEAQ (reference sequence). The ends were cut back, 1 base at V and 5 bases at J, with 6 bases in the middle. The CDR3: CASSLDRNEQYF. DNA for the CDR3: TGTGCCAGCAGCTTAGACAGAAACGAGCAGTACTTC.

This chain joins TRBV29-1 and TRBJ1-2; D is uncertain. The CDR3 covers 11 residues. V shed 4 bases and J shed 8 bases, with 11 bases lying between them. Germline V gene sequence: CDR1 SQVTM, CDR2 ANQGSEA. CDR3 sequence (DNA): TGCAGCGTTGGGGTTGTTGACGGCTACACCTTC. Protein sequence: CSVGVVDGYTF. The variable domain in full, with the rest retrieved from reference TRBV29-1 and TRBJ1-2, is SAVISQKPSRDICQRGTSLTIQCQVDSQVTMMFWYRQQPGQSLTLIATANQGSEATYESGFVIDKFPISRPNLTFSTLTVSNMSPEDSSIYLCSVGVVDGYTFGSGTRLTVV.